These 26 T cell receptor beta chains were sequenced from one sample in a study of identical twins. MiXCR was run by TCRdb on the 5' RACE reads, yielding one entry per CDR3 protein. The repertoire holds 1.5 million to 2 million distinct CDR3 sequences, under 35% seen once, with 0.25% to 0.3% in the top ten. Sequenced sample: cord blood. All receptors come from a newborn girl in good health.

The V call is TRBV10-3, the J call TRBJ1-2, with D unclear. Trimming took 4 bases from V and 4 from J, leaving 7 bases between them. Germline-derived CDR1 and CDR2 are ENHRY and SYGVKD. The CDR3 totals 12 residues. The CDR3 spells CAISALSYGYTF. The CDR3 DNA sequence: TGTGCCATCAGTGCACTCTCCTATGGCTACACCTTC.

CDR3 protein: CASRPDRGLNEAFF. The CDR3 DNA sequence: TGTGCCAGCAGACCGGACAGGGGGTTGAATGAAGCTTTCTTT. This sequence joins TRBV6-5 and TRBJ1-1; 10 bases are a match to TRBD1. CDR3 size: 14 residues. The V gene's germline CDR1 is MNHEY and CDR2 SVGAGI. The V gene end was trimmed by 6 bases and the J gene end by 7 bases; junction bases not matched to a gene: 8.

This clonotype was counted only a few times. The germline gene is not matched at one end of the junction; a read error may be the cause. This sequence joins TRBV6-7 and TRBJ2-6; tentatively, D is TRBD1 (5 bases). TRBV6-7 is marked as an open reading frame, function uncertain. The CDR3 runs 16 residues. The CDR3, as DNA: TGTGCCAGCAGTTATGCAGATTTAACTGGGGCTAACGTCCTGACTTTC. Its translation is CASSYADLTGANVLTF.

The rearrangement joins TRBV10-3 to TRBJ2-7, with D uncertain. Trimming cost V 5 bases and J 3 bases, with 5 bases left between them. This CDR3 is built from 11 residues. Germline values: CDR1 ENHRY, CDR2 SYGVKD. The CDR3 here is CAISPNYEQYF. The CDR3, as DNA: TGTGCCATCAGTCCCAACTACGAGCAGTACTTC.

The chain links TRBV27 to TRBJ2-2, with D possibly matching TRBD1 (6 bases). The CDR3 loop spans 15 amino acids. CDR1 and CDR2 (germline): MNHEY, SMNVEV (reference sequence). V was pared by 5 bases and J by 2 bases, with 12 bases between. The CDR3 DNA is TGTGCCAGCAGTAAAACCGGGACAAACACCGGGGAGCTGTTTTTT. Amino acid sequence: CASSKTGTNTGELFF.

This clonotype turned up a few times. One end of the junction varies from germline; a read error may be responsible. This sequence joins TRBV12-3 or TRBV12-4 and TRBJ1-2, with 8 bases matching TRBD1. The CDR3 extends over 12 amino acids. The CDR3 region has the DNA TGTGCCAGCAGTTTGGACAGGGTTGGCCACACCTTC. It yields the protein CASSLDRVGHTF.

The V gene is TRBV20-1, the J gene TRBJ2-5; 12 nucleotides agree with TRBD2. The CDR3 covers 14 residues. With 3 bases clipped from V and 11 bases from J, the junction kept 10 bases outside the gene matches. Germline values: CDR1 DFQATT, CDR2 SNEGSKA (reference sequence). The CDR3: CSARRLAGDHEQYF. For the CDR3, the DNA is TGCAGTGCTAGGCGACTAGCGGGAGACCATGAGCAGTACTTC.

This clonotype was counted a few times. The CDR3 coding sequence is TGCGCCAGCAGCTTGCAGTTTCGTGCGGATGAGCAGTTCTTC. It encodes CASSLQFRADEQFF. The chain is built from TRBV5-1 and TRBJ2-1; D is unclear. The germline V gene encodes CDR1 SGHRS and CDR2 YFSETQ. This CDR3 has 14 amino acids. The germline V and J ends were trimmed by 1 base and 8 bases, with 13 bases remaining between them.

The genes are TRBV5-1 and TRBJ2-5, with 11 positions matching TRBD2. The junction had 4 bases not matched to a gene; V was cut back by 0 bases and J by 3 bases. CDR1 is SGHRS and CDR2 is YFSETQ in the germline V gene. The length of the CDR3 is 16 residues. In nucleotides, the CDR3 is TGCGCCAGCAGCTTGGGACCGGGACTAGCGGAAGAGACCCAGTACTTC. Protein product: CASSLGPGLAEETQYF.

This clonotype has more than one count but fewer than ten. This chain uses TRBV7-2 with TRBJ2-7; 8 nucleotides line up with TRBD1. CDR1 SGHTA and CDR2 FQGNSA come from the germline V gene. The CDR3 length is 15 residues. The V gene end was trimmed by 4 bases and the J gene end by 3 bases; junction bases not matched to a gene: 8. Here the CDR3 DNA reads TGTGCCAGCAGCTCCTCCGGGACAGGCATCTACGAGCAGTACTTC. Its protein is CASSSSGTGIYEQYF.

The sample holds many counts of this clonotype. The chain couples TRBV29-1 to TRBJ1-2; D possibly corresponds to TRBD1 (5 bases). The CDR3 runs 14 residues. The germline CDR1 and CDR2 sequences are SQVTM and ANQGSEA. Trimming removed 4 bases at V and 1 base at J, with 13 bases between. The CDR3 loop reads CSVVGDADNYGYTF. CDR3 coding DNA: TGCAGCGTTGTCGGGGACGCCGATAACTATGGCTACACCTTC. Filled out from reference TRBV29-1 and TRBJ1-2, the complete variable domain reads SAVISQKPSRDICQRGTSLTIQCQVDSQVTMMFWYRQQPGQSLTLIATANQGSEATYESGFVIDKFPISRPNLTFSTLTVSNMSPEDSSIYLCSVVGDADNYGYTFGSGTRLTVV.

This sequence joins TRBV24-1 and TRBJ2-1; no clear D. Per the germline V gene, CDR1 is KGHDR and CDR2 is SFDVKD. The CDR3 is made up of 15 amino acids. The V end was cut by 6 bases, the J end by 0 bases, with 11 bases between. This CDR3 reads CATSLTGRSYNEQFF. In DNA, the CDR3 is TGTGCCACCAGTCTCACCGGCCGCTCCTACAATGAGCAGTTCTTC.

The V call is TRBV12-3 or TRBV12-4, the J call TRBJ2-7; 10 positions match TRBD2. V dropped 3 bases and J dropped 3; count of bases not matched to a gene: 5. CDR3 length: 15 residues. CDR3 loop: CASSFGLAGVYEQYF. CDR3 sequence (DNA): TGTGCCAGCAGTTTCGGGCTAGCGGGGGTCTACGAGCAGTACTTC.

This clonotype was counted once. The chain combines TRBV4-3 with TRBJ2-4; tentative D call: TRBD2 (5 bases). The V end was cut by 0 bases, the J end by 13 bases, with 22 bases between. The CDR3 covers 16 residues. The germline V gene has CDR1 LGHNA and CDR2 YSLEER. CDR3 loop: CASSQDNGPESGEQYF. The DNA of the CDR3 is TGCGCCAGCAGCCAAGATAACGGTCCAGAAAGTGGGGAGCAGTACTTC.

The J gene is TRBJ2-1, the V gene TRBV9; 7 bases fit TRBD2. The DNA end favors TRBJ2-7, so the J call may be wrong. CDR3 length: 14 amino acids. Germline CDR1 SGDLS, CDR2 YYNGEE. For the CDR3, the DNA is TGTGCCAGCAGCGTAGGGGACTACTACAATGAGCAGTACTTC. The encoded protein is CASSVGDYYNEQYF.

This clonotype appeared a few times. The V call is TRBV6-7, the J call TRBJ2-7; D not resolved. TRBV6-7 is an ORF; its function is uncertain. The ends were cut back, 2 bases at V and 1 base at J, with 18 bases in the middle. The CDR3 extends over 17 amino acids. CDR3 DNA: TGTGCCAGCAGTTACCAAGACTCCGTTGGCAGGTCCTACGAGCAGTACTTC. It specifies CASSYQDSVGRSYEQYF.

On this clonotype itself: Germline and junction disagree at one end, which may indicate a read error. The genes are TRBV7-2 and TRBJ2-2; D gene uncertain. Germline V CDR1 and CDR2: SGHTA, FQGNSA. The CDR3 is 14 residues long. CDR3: CAGSFGANTGELFF. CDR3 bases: TGTGCCGGCAGCTTCGGAGCGAACACCGGGGAGCTGTTTTTT.

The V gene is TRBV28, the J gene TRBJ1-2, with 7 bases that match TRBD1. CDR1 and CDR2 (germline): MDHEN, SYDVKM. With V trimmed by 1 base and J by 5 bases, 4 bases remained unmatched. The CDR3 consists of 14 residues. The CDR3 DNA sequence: TGTGCCAGCAGTTTATCGACAGGGAAATATGGCTACACCTTC. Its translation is CASSLSTGKYGYTF.

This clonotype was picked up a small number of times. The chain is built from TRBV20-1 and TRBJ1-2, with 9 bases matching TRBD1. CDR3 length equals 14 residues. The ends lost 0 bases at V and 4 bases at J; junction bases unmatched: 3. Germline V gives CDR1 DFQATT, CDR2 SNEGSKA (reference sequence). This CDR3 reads CSARDKTGGYGYTF. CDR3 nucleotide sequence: TGCAGTGCTAGAGATAAGACAGGGGGCTATGGCTACACCTTC.

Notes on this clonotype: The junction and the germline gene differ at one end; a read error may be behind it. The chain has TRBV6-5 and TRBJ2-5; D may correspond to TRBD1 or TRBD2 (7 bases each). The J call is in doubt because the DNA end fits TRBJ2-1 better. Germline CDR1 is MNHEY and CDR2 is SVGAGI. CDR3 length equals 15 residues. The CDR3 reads CASSYSAGGGNDQFF. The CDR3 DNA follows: TGTGCCAGCAGTTACTCGGCAGGGGGAGGGAATGACCAGTTCTTC.

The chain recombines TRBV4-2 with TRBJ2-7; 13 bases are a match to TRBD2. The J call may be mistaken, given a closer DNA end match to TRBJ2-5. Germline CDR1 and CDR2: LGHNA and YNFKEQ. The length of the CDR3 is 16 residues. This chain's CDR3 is CASSERLAGGVGTQYF. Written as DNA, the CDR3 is TGTGCCAGCAGCGAAAGACTAGCGGGGGGCGTAGGGACCCAGTACTTC.

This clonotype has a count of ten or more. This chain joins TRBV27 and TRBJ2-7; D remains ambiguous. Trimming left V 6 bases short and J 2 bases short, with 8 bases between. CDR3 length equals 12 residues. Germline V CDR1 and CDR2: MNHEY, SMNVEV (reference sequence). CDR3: CASRGPTYEQYF. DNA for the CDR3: TGTGCCAGCAGGGGCCCGACCTACGAGCAGTACTTC.

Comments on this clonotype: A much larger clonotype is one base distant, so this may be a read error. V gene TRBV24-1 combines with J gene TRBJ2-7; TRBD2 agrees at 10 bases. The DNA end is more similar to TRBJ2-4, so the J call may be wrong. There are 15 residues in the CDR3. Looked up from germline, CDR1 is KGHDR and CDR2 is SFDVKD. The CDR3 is CATGASGRGENIQYF. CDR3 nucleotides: TGTGCCACCGGTGCTAGCGGGAGAGGAGAGAACATTCAGTACTTC.

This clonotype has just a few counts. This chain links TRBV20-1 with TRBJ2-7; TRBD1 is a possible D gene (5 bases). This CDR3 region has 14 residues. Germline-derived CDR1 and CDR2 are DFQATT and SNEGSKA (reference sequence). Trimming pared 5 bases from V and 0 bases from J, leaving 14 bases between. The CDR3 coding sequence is TGCAGTGCTGCCCGGACACTCAGCTCCTACGAGCAGTACTTC. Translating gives CSAARTLSSYEQYF.

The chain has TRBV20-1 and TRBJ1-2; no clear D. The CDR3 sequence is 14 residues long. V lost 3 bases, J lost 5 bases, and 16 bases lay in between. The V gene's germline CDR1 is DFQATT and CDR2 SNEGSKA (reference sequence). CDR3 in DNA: TGCAGTGCTAGCGACGGCAATACCCTTTATGGCTACACCTTC. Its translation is CSASDGNTLYGYTF.

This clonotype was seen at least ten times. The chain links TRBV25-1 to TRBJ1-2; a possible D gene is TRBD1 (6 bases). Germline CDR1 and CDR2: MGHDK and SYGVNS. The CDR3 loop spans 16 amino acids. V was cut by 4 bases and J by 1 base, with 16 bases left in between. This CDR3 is CASSGKGGLGNYGYTF. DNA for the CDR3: TGTGCCAGCAGTGGAAAGGGGGGGTTAGGTAACTATGGCTACACCTTC.